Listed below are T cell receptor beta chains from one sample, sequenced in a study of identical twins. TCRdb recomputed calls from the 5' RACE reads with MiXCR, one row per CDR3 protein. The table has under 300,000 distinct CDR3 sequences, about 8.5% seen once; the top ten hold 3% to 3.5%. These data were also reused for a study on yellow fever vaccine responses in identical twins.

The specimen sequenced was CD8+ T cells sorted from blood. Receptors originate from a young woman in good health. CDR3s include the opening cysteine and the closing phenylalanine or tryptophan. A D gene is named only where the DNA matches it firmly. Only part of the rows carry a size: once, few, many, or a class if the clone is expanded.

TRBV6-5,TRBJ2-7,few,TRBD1,TGTGCCAGCAGTTTTGGACAGGGTGGGGGCTACGAGCAGTACTTC,CASSFGQGGGYEQYF
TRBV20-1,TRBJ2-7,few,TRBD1,TGCAGTGCTAGAGATGGATCGGACAGGGAGATCACCTACGAGCAGTACTTC,CSARDGSDREITYEQYF
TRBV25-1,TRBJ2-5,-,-,TGTGCCAGCAGTGAATTGGCAGAAGAGACCCAGTACTTC,CASSELAEETQYF
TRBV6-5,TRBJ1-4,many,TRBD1,TGTGCCAGCAGTTCAGGGACAGGGCTCACCGGGGAAAAACTGTTTTTT,CASSSGTGLTGEKLFF
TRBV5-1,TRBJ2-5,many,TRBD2,TGCGCCAGCAGCTTGCTTAGCGGGGGACAAGAGACCCAGTACTTC,CASSLLSGGQETQYF
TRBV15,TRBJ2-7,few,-,TGTGCCACCAGCGGGGGTTATATACACGAGCAGTACTTC,CATSGGYIHEQYF
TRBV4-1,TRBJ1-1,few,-,TGCGCCAGCAGCCCCCACGGGGGCGATGATTCTGAAGCTTTCTTT,CASSPHGGDDSEAFF
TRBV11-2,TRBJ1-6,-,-,TGTGACAGCAGCTCGGGGGGGGGTCGATCACCCCTCCACTTT,CDSSSGGGRSPLHF
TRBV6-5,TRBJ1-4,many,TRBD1,TGTGCCAGCAGTTACGGGCAGGGGGAAGAAAAACTGTTTTTT,CASSYGQGEEKLFF
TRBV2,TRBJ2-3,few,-,TGTGCCAGCAGTGAGGCGGTCGGAGGTAACACAGATACGCAGTATTTT,CASSEAVGGNTDTQYF
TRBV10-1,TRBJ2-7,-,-,TGCGCCAGCAGTGAGCCCAACAGGGACCACGAGCAGTACTTC,CASSEPNRDHEQYF
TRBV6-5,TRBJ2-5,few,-,TGTGCCAGCAGTTCCACAGGGACTCCACAAGAGACCCAGTACTTC,CASSSTGTPQETQYF
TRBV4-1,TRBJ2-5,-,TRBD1,TGCGCCAGCAGCCGAGGGACAGATCCCCCTCAAGAGACCCAGTACTTC,CASSRGTDPPQETQYF
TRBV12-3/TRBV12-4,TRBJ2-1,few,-,TGTGCCAGCAGTTCCTCCTCGGTGGGGGGCACCTCCTACAATGAGCAGTTCTTC,CASSSSSVGGTSYNEQFF